Below are 30 T cell receptor beta chains sequenced from a single sample in a study of cytomegalovirus exposure and HLA in healthy donors. Amplification used 60 Vbeta primers and 13 Jbeta primers. Repertoires were generated with immunoSEQ multiplex PCR, while TCRdb's copy carries only in-frame clones and drops some. The sample carries about 130,000 clones, approximately 17% recorded once. The specimen sequenced was PBMCs. The receptor set was obtained from a female donor in good health and CMV-seropositive.

CDR3 sequence (DNA): TGCGCCAGCAGCTTGGAAGGAGTGGTTCCTTACGAGCAGTACTTC. Its translation: CASSLEGVVPYEQYF. This sequence joins TRBV5-1 and TRBJ2-7; D gene uncertain. The CDR3 loop spans 15 amino acids. CDR1 is SGHRS, CDR2 YFSETQ, per germline. Trimming shortened V by 0 bases and J by 4 bases, and 14 bases separated the two germline ends. Based on the CDR3 plus reference TRBV5-1 and TRBJ2-7, the full variable domain is KAGVTQTPRYLIKTRGQQVTLSCSPISGHRSVSWYQQTPGQGLQFLFEYFSETQRNKGNFPGRFSGRQFSNSRSEMNVSTLELGDSALYLCASSLEGVVPYEQYFGPGTRLTVT.

CDR3 nucleotide sequence: TGCGCCAGCAGTCTAATACCGGGACAATCACTACCGGATACGCAGTATTTT. Residues: CASSLIPGQSLPDTQYF. This chain connects TRBV5-1 to TRBJ2-3, with D possibly being TRBD1 (6 bases). Germline CDR1 reads SGHRS; CDR2 reads YFSETQ. V lost 5 bases, J lost 6 bases, and 25 bases lay in between. The CDR3 runs 17 residues.

This clone was counted once. The rearrangement joins TRBV7-8 to TRBJ2-7; 9 bases map to TRBD1. The CDR3 spans 14 residues. V was clipped by 3 bases and J by 3 bases; unmatched bases: 3. Germline V lookup: CDR1 SGHVS, CDR2 FQNEAQ. The CDR3, as DNA: TGTGCCAGCAGCTTTGGGACAGGGAACTACGAGCAGTACTTC. Its protein product is CASSFGTGNYEQYF.

The chain links TRBV28 to TRBJ1-5; D may be TRBD1 (6 bases). Germline assignment: CDR1 MDHEN and CDR2 SYDVKM. Trimming pared 6 bases from V and 6 bases from J, leaving 21 bases between. The CDR3 length is 16 residues. The CDR3 sequence is CASSPGRGAVSQPQHF. CDR3 nucleotides: TGTGCCAGCAGCCCGGGACGGGGGGCGGTTAGTCAGCCCCAGCATTTT. The full variable domain, its missing parts supplied by reference TRBV28 and TRBJ1-5, is DVKVTQSSRYLVKRTGEKVFLECVQDMDHENMFWYRQDPGLGLRLIYFSYDVKMKEKGDIPEGYSVSREKKERFSLILESASTNQTSMYLCASSPGRGAVSQPQHFGDGTRLSIL.

This clone was seen a few times. The chain links TRBV5-4 to TRBJ2-7; D is perhaps TRBD1 (5 bases). V gave up 6 bases and J gave up 0 bases, with 13 bases separating them. Germline CDR1 reads SGHNT; CDR2 reads YYREEE (reference sequence). The length of the CDR3 is 14 residues. CDR3 nucleotide sequence: TGTGCCAGCACCCTGGGGCTCAGCTCCTACGAGCAGTACTTC. It yields the protein CASTLGLSSYEQYF.

This clone was counted a few times. The J gene is TRBJ2-3, the V gene TRBV11-2, with a tentative D call TRBD2 (7 bases). Looked up from germline, CDR1 is SGHAT and CDR2 is FQNNGV. V was cut by 4 bases and J by 3 bases, with 14 bases left in between. The CDR3 contains 15 residues. CDR3 protein: CASSSVGGVTDTQYF. The CDR3 DNA reads TGTGCCAGCAGCTCAGTAGGGGGGGTAACAGATACGCAGTATTTT.

A few counts support this clone. The chain combines TRBV10-3 with TRBJ1-3; D call uncertain. V shed 6 bases and J shed 4 bases, with 4 bases lying between them. This CDR3 contains 11 residues. Germline V gives CDR1 ENHRY, CDR2 SYGVKD. As DNA, the CDR3 is TGTGCCATCAGACAGGGAAACACCATATATTTT. Protein product: CAIRQGNTIYF.

The chain joins TRBV28 to TRBJ2-1; perhaps TRBD2 as D (5 bases). CDR3 size: 12 residues. The germline V gene has CDR1 MDHEN and CDR2 SYDVKM. The V end lost 2 bases, the J end lost 7 bases, and 6 bases lay between the germline ends. The CDR3 protein is CASSLPGNEQFF. CDR3 DNA: TGTGCCAGCAGTTTACCGGGGAATGAGCAGTTCTTC.

This chain uses TRBV27 with TRBJ2-7, with 9 positions matching TRBD1. The germline V gene encodes CDR1 MNHEY and CDR2 SMNVEV (reference sequence). V was pared by 6 bases and J by 6 bases, with 12 bases of the junction left unmatched. This CDR3 contains 15 residues. CDR3 in amino acids: CASRLTGTGNREQYF. CDR3 sequence (DNA): TGTGCCAGCAGACTGACCGGGACAGGGAATCGCGAGCAGTACTTC.

The chain carries TRBV5-6 and TRBJ2-1, with D perhaps matching TRBD2 (7 bases). CDR3 length: 17 residues. The germline gives CDR1 SGHDT, CDR2 YYEEEE. The ends were cut back, 3 bases at V and 5 bases at J, with 21 bases in the middle. The CDR3 here is CASSSYGGRLGNNEQFF. The CDR3 nucleotides are TGTGCCAGCAGCTCTTACGGGGGGCGGCTTGGTAACAATGAGCAGTTCTTC.

This clone was detected a few times. V is TRBV7-9 and J is TRBJ2-1, with 8 bases that match TRBD2. The CDR3 is 16 residues long. The V gene end was trimmed by 2 bases and the J gene end by 8 bases; junction bases not matched to a gene: 11. Germline loops: CDR1 SEHNR, CDR2 FQNEAQ (reference sequence). The CDR3 region is CASSLSVAGGRDEQFF. CDR3 nucleotides: TGTGCCAGCAGCTTATCGGTTGCGGGAGGCCGCGATGAGCAGTTCTTC.

This clone was recorded only once. The chain recombines TRBV2 with TRBJ1-4; D unclear. Looked up from germline, CDR1 is SNHLY and CDR2 is FYNNEI. This CDR3 is 15 amino acids long. With 3 bases removed from V and 0 bases from J, the gap between germline ends came to 8 bases. CDR3 coding DNA: TGTGCCAGCAGTGAGGGAGGATCAACTAATGAAAAACTGTTTTTT. Its protein product is CASSEGGSTNEKLFF.

This clone was seen a few times. This rearrangement joins TRBV6-5 to TRBJ2-3; D gene ambiguous. V was shortened by 8 bases and J by 7 bases, with 10 bases between the two germline ends. Germline CDR1 and CDR2: MNHEY and SVGAGI. The CDR3 sequence is 11 residues long. CDR3 protein: CASGHGHTQYF. DNA of the CDR3: TGTGCCAGCGGCCATGGTCATACGCAGTATTTT.

This clone was seen a few times. The chain combines TRBV30 with TRBJ2-3; TRBD2 aligns across 9 bases. The junction had 2 bases not matched to a gene; V was cut back by 3 bases and J by 4 bases. This CDR3 has 13 residues. Per the germline V gene, CDR1 is GTSNPN and CDR2 is SVGIG (reference sequence). CDR3 protein: CAWSPSGADTQYF. The CDR3 DNA is TGTGCCTGGAGCCCTAGCGGGGCAGATACGCAGTATTTT.

Only a few counts were recorded for this clone. This rearrangement joins TRBV13 to TRBJ2-1; the D gene is possibly TRBD2 (6 bases). Trimming left V 5 bases short and J 0 bases short, with 11 bases between. The CDR3 totals 15 residues. Germline assignment: CDR1 PRHDT and CDR2 FYEKMQ (reference sequence). CDR3 amino acids: CASSLTRSSYNEQFF. The CDR3 nucleotides are TGTGCCAGCAGCCTGACTAGGAGCTCCTACAATGAGCAGTTCTTC.

The chain joins TRBV6-5 to TRBJ2-2; tentatively, D is TRBD2 (6 bases). Trimming cost V 0 bases and J 5 bases, with 13 bases left between them. CDR1 is MNHEY, CDR2 SVGAGI, per germline. This CDR3 comprises 16 residues. The CDR3 spells CASSYSGGELTGELFF. DNA for the CDR3: TGTGCCAGCAGTTACTCTGGAGGGGAATTGACCGGGGAGCTGTTTTTT.

J is TRBJ2-3 and V is TRBV25-1; 7 nucleotides line up with TRBD1. V shed 6 bases, J shed 2 bases, and the junction held 14 bases outside the gene matches. This CDR3 contains 17 residues. Germline V CDR1 and CDR2: MGHDK, SYGVNS. The CDR3 region has the DNA TGTGCCAGCAGGGCCACTCCTGGGGACAGCGACACAGATACGCAGTATTTT. It encodes CASRATPGDSDTDTQYF.

This clone was seen a handful of times. The chain is built from TRBV11-2 and TRBJ2-1; 7 nucleotides align to TRBD2. The CDR3 covers 13 residues. The V segment lost 8 bases and the J segment 9 bases; nucleotides outside the gene matches: 10. Germline V gene lookup returns CDR1 SGHAT and CDR2 FQNNGV. In DNA form, the CDR3 reads TGTGCCAGCGGAGCGGGGCTTAGGGTTGAGCAGTTCTTC. Translation: CASGAGLRVEQFF.

A few counts support this clone. V gene TRBV5-1 combines with J gene TRBJ2-1, with TRBD2 matching 13 bases. The germline V gene encodes CDR1 SGHRS and CDR2 YFSETQ. This CDR3 has 16 residues. With V trimmed by 3 bases and J by 4 bases, 4 bases remained unmatched. The CDR3 sequence is CASSYGLAGAYNEQFF. The CDR3, as DNA: TGCGCCAGCAGCTATGGACTAGCGGGGGCTTACAATGAGCAGTTCTTC. Full variable domain (rest looked up from reference TRBV5-1 and TRBJ2-1): KAGVTQTPRYLIKTRGQQVTLSCSPISGHRSVSWYQQTPGQGLQFLFEYFSETQRNKGNFPGRFSGRQFSNSRSEMNVSTLELGDSALYLCASSYGLAGAYNEQFFGPGTRLTVL.

This sequence joins TRBV28 and TRBJ1-2; a possible D gene is TRBD1 (6 bases). Germline V CDR1 and CDR2: MDHEN, SYDVKM. Trimming left V 2 bases short and J 8 bases short, with 12 bases between. This CDR3 comprises 13 residues. DNA for the CDR3: TGTGCCAGCAGTTTAACAGGCCAGGGGGGCTACACCTTC. As protein: CASSLTGQGGYTF.

CDR3 region: CASSQNRQVSGNTIYF. In DNA form, the CDR3 reads TGCGCCAGCAGCCAAAACCGACAGGTCTCTGGAAACACCATATATTTT. V usage is TRBV4-1 and J usage is TRBJ1-3; the D gene is possibly TRBD1 (6 bases). V was cut by 2 bases and J by 0 bases, with 11 bases left in between. The germline V gene encodes CDR1 MGHRA and CDR2 YSYEKL. The CDR3 totals 16 residues.

The chain is built from TRBV30 and TRBJ2-1; D unclear. Trimming took off 1 base at V and 10 bases at J, with 14 bases between the two ends. Germline values: CDR1 GTSNPN, CDR2 SVGIG (reference sequence). The CDR3 consists of 13 residues. The CDR3 spells CAWSATNAGEQFF. CDR3 coding DNA: TGTGCCTGGAGTGCGACAAATGCCGGCGAGCAGTTCTTC.

A single count supports this clone. V and J are TRBV5-8 and TRBJ2-1; 8 nucleotides align to TRBD2. The CDR3 runs to 18 residues. J lost 4 bases, V lost 4 bases, and 16 bases had no gene match. Germline CDR1 reads SGHTS; CDR2 reads YDEGEE. The CDR3 coding sequence is TGTGCCAGCAGCCACCTAAGAGGTGGTACTAGCGGATACAATGAGCAGTTCTTC. Protein: CASSHLRGGTSGYNEQFF.

The sample holds a few counts of this clone. The gene calls are TRBV6-1 and TRBJ2-5; 8 bases are shared with TRBD2. The CDR3 length is 14 residues. Germline CDR1 and CDR2: MNHNS and SASEGT. The junction had 9 bases not matched to a gene; V was cut back by 7 bases and J by 5 bases. CDR3 loop: CASKEAGAVETQYF. In nucleotides, the CDR3 is TGTGCCAGCAAGGAAGCGGGAGCTGTCGAGACCCAGTACTTC.

CDR3 protein: CASSLAGQLSYEQYF. The CDR3 region has the DNA TGTGCCAGCTCACTAGCCGGACAGCTCTCCTACGAGCAGTACTTC. The chain joins TRBV18 to TRBJ2-7, with D possibly matching TRBD1 (6 bases). The CDR3 has 15 residues. The germline V gene has CDR1 KGHSH and CDR2 LQKENI. Trimming pared 4 bases from V and 0 bases from J, leaving 13 bases between.

The V and J genes are TRBV7-9 and TRBJ2-1; 7 bases map to TRBD2. The CDR3 loop spans 14 amino acids. Germline CDR1 reads SEHNR; CDR2 reads FQNEAQ (reference sequence). CDR3 in amino acids: CVTPASGDYNEQFF. For the CDR3, the DNA is TGTGTCACACCGGCTAGCGGAGACTACAATGAGCAGTTCTTC. The full variable domain, completed using reference TRBV7-9 and TRBJ2-1, is DTGVSQNPRHKITKRGQNVTFRCDPISEHNRLYWYRQTLGQGPEFLTYFQNEAQLEKSRLLSDRFSAERPKGSFSTLEIQRTEQGDSAMYLCVTPASGDYNEQFFGPGTRLTVL.

There are a few counts of this clone. The CDR3: CASSLRAVPAEAFF. CDR3 bases: TGTGCCAGCAGCTTACGAGCTGTACCTGCTGAAGCTTTCTTT. The V call is TRBV7-2, the J call TRBJ1-1, with D uncertain. Germline loops: CDR1 SGHTA, CDR2 FQGNSA. The CDR3 extends over 14 amino acids. V shed 2 bases and J shed 6 bases, with 13 bases lying between them.

V gene TRBV5-3 combines with J gene TRBJ2-5, with 14 bases lining up with TRBD2. TRBV5-3 is sorted into the ORF group, with uncertain function. Trimming removed 4 bases from V and 4 bases from J; junction bases left unmatched: 12. The CDR3 has 18 residues. The CDR3 loop is CARSAVNFGTSGRETQYF. The CDR3 nucleotides are TGTGCCAGAAGCGCGGTCAATTTCGGGACTAGCGGGAGAGAGACCCAGTACTTC.

The chain is built from TRBV4-3 and TRBJ1-4; tentative D call: TRBD1 (5 bases). Germline V CDR1 and CDR2: LGHNA, YSLEER. Trimming pared 1 base from V and 8 bases from J, leaving 35 bases between. The CDR3 consists of 22 residues. CDR3 nucleotides: TGCGCCAGCAGCCAAGCTGTCGTCGACAGATCCAACTTCATGTTCCACGTAGAAAAACTGTTTTTT. Amino acid sequence: CASSQAVVDRSNFMFHVEKLFF.

V and J are TRBV11-2 and TRBJ1-4; D ambiguous. With 6 bases removed from V and 7 bases from J, the gap between germline ends came to 9 bases. The CDR3 consists of 12 residues. Germline assignment: CDR1 SGHAT and CDR2 FQNNGV. The CDR3 spells CASSFRFEKLFF. CDR3 bases: TGTGCCAGCAGTTTTCGTTTTGAAAAACTGTTTTTT. Together with reference TRBV11-2 and TRBJ1-4, the CDR3 gives the full variable domain: EAGVAQSPRYKIIEKRQSVAFWCNPISGHATLYWYQQILGQGPKLLIQFQNNGVVDDSQLPKDRFSAERLKGVDSTLKIQPAKLEDSAVYLCASSFRFEKLFFGSGTQLSVL.